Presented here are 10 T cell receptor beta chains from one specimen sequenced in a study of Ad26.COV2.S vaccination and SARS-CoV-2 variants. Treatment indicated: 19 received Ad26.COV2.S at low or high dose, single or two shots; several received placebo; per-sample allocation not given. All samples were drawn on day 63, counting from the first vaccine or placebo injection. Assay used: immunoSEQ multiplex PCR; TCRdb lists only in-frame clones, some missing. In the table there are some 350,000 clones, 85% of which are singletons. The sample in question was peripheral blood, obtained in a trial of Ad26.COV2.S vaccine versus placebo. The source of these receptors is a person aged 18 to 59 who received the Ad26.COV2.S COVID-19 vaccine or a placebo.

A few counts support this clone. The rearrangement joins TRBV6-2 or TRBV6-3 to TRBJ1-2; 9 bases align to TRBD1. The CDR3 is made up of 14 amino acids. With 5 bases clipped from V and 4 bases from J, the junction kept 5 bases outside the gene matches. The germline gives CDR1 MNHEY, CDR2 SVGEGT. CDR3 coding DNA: TGTGCCAGCAGTCTCCGGGACAGGGTCTATGGCTACACCTTC. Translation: CASSLRDRVYGYTF.

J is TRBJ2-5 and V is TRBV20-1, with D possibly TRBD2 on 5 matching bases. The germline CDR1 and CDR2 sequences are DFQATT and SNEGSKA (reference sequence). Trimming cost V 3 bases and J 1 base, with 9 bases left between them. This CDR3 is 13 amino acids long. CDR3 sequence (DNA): TGCAGTGCTAGTGGCAGCGGCCAAGAGACCCAGTACTTC. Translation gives CSASGSGQETQYF.

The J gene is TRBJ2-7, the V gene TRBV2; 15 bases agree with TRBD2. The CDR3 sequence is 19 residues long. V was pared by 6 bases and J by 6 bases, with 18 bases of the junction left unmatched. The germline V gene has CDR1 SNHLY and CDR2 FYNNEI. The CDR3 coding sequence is TGTGCCAGCAGCATCTCTATTTTCTGGACTAGCGGGAGGGGCTCCGAGCAGTACTTC. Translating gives CASSISIFWTSGRGSEQYF.

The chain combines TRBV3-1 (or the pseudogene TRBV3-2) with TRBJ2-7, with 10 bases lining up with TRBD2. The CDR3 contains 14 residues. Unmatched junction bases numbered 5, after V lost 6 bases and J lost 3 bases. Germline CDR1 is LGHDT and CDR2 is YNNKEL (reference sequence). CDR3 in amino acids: CASSLAGGIYEQYF. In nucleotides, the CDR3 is TGTGCCAGCAGTTTAGCGGGGGGTATCTACGAGCAGTACTTC.

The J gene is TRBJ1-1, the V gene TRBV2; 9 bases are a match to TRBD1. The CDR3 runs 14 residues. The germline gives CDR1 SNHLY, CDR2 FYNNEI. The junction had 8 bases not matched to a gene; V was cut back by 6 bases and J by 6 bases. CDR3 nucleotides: TGTGCCAGCAGGGATACAGGGGGCGGGGCTGAAGCTTTCTTT. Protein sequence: CASRDTGGGAEAFF.

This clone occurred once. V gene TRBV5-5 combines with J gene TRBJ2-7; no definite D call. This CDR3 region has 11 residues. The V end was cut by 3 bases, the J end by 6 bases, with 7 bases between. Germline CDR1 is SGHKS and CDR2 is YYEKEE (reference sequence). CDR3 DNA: TGTGCCAGCAGCTGGGTCACCGAGCAGTACTTC. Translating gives CASSWVTEQYF.

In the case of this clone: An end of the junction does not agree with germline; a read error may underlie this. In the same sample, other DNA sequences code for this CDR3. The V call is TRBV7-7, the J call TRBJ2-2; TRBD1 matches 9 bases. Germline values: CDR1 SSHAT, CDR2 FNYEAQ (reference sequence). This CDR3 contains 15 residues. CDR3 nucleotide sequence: TGTGCTAGCAGCTTGGACAGGGGGAACACCGGGGAGCTGTTTTTT. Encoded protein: CASSLDRGNTGELFF. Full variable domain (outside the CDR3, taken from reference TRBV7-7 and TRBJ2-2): GAGVSQSPRYKVTKRGQDVTLRCDPISSHATLYWYQQALGQGPEFLTYFNYEAQPDKSGLPSDRFSAERPEGSISTLTIQRTEQRDSAMYRCASSLDRGNTGELFFGEGSRLTVL.

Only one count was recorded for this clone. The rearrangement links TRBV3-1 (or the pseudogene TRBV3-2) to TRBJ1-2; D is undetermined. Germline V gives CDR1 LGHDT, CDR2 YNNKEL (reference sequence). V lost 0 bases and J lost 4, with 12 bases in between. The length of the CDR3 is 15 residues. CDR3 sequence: CASSQDQSELYGYTF. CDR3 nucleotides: TGTGCCAGCAGCCAAGATCAATCAGAACTCTATGGCTACACCTTC.

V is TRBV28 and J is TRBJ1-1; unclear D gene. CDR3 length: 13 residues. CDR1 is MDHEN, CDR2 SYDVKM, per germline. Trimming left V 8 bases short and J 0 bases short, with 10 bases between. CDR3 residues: CASQFQMNTEAFF. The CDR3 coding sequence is TGTGCCAGCCAATTTCAGATGAACACTGAAGCTTTCTTT.

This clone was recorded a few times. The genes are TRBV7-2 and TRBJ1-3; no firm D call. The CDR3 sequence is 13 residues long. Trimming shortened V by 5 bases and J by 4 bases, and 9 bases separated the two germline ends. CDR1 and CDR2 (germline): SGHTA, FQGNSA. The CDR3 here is CASSGYSGNTIYF. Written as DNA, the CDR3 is TGTGCCAGCAGCGGTTATAGCGGAAACACCATATATTTT.